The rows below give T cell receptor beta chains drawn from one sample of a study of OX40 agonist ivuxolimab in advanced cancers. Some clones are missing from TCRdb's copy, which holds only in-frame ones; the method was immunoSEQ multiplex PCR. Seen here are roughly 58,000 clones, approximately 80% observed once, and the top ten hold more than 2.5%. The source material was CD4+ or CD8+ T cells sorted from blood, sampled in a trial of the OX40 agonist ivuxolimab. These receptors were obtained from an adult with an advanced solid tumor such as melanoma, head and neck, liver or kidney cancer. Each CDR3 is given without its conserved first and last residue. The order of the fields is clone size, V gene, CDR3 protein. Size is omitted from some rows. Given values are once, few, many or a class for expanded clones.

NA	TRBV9	ASSPRAYNEQF
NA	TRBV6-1	ASSEAAGVNEKLF
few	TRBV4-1	ASSQRRATPADTQY
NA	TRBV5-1	ASSGLAGGLAPHEQF
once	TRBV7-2	ASSLVQGPNYGYT
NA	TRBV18	ASSLLQEPYGYT
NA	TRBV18	ASSPAAGQFTYEQY
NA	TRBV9	ASSVVQAGVYEQF
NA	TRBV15	ATSRGYYEQF
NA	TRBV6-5	ASSSWTTEGTYEQY
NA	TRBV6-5	ASGVGGVTEAF
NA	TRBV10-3	ATSGGEVTEAF
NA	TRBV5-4	ASSSGLAGALGQY
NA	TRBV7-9	ASSLRGWGQSSGNTIY
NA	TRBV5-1	ASSLDGDYGYT
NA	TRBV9	ASSPPPRGNTEAF
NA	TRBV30	AWNRGYEQY
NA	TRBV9	ASSVGISGEQF
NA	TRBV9	ASSGQVDDYGYT
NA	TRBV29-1	SVAGQLTIEAF
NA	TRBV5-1	ASSVSGGSHTEAF
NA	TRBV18	ASSPALQGSLGETQY
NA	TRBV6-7	ASAASGGSDRTDTQY
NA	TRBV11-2	ASSLDLYRADTQY
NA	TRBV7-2	ASSQGQGSEKLF
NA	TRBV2	ASSEREYRGKLF
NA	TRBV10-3	AIRQNTEAF
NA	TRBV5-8	ASSLPLGAGGNNEQF
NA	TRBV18	ASSPPTGLLNTEAF
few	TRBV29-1	SVSDSLYTSSTDTQY
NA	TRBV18	ASSPVQGRTGELF
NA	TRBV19	ASRPPGTEIPGANVLT
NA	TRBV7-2	ASSPRGVTRNQETQY
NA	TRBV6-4	ASSDSDSLAGLYEQY
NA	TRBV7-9	ASSAGTRLAGVTGELF
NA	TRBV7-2	ASSLGGQETQY
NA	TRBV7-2	ASSRSQMVAGDTQY
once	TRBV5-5	ASSFGDRGQTGELF